What follows describes a single TCR beta chain. V dropped 2 bases and J dropped 4 bases, with 8 bases sitting between them. Germline CDR1 and CDR2: MDHEN and SYDVKM. This CDR3 is 13 amino acids long. The sample comes from a study of blood T cell repertoires in COVID-19. Across the whole study: Nucleic acid was either cDNA or gDNA, and it came from T cells, B-cell-depleted T cells, or PBMCs.

Profiling relied on immunoSEQ multiplex PCR, and the TCRdb table lists in-frame clones only, not all of them. The top ten hold approximately 0.97% of the sample, which has approximately 210,000 clones, around four fifths seen once. This chain uses TRBV28 with TRBJ1-2; D is undetermined. The receptor comes from a man aged 60-69 years with COVID-19, enrolled during active disease. The specimen was peripheral blood. The CDR3 spells CASSLGGSYGYTF. As DNA, the CDR3 is TGTGCCAGCAGTTTAGGAGGGAGCTATGGCTACACCTTC.